Below, 9 T cell receptor beta chains from the same sample are listed, as sequenced in a study of blood T cell repertoires in COVID-19. TCRdb keeps only in-frame clones here, not all; method: immunoSEQ multiplex PCR. The table lists roughly 100,000 clones, around 78% of them singletons. Sequencing was done on a sample of peripheral blood. The receptors were sampled from a man aged 80 or over with COVID-19, enrolled during active disease.

This chain connects TRBV9 to TRBJ2-1; 11 bases map to TRBD2. From germline, CDR1 is SGDLS and CDR2 YYNGEE. J gave up 15 bases and V 2 bases, and 4 bases lay outside the gene matches. This CDR3 has 12 amino acids. The CDR3 region has the DNA TGTGCCAGCAGCGTTAGCGGGAGGGCCTTGTTCTTC. It is translated as CASSVSGRALFF.

The gene calls are TRBV5-1 and TRBJ2-1; the D gene is possibly TRBD2 (5 bases). Deletions cut 1 base from V and 9 bases from J, with 11 bases between. This CDR3 is 13 amino acids long. CDR1 and CDR2 from the germline V gene are SGHRS and YFSETQ. The CDR3 reads CASSLTGMGEQFF. The CDR3 nucleotides read TGCGCCAGCAGCTTGACGGGAATGGGTGAGCAGTTCTTC.

The CDR3 region is CASTATGTGNQPQHF. The CDR3 DNA follows: TGTGCCAGTACCGCGACAGGGACTGGCAATCAGCCCCAGCATTTT. The V gene is TRBV19, the J gene TRBJ1-5; 7 bases map to TRBD1. The CDR3 totals 15 residues. CDR1 and CDR2 from the germline V gene are LNHDA and SQIVND (reference sequence). V shed 7 bases, J shed 2 bases, and the junction held 8 bases outside the gene matches.

The CDR3 protein is CASSLSPGTGGNEQFF. The DNA for the CDR3 is TGCGCCAGCAGCTTGAGTCCCGGGACAGGGGGCAATGAGCAGTTCTTC. The chain combines TRBV5-1 with TRBJ2-1; TRBD1 aligns across 11 bases. The CDR3 has 16 residues. The germline V gene has CDR1 SGHRS and CDR2 YFSETQ. V dropped 1 base and J dropped 6; count of bases not matched to a gene: 6.

The chain carries TRBV28 and TRBJ2-1; no clear D gene. Germline CDR1 reads MDHEN; CDR2 reads SYDVKM. Trimming removed 3 bases from V and 4 bases from J, with 10 bases in between. The CDR3 loop spans 14 amino acids. CDR3 sequence: CASSFYARYNEQFF. CDR3 in DNA: TGTGCCAGCAGTTTTTATGCACGGTACAATGAGCAGTTCTTC.

The chain is built from TRBV18 and TRBJ1-2; the D gene is possibly TRBD1 (5 bases). V dropped 11 bases and J dropped 4 bases, with 14 bases sitting between them. Germline V gene data show CDR1 as KGHSH and CDR2 as LQKENI. The CDR3 spans 12 residues. The CDR3 spells CALRGESYGYTF. The CDR3 region has the DNA TGTGCCCTCCGGGGGGAGAGCTATGGCTACACCTTC.

The CDR3 sequence is CASSYASGRSNYGYTF. The CDR3 nucleotides are TGTGCCAGCAGTTACGCCTCCGGGAGATCTAACTATGGCTACACCTTC. J is TRBJ1-2 and V is TRBV6-5, with D uncertain. The CDR3 consists of 16 residues. The V and J ends lost 2 bases and 0 bases respectively, with 13 bases between them. Looked up from germline, CDR1 is MNHEY and CDR2 is SVGAGI.

The chain recombines TRBV9 with TRBJ2-3; weak D call: TRBD1 (6 bases). The CDR3 runs to 15 residues. Germline lookup yields CDR1 SGDLS and CDR2 YYNGEE. V lost 0 bases and J lost 2, with 10 bases in between. The CDR3 DNA follows: TGTGCCAGCAGCGTAGAAACGGGACACACAGATACGCAGTATTTT. It yields the protein CASSVETGHTDTQYF.

The chain has TRBV19 and TRBJ2-1; 13 bases line up with TRBD2. The length of the CDR3 is 14 residues. Germline CDR1 LNHDA, CDR2 SQIVND (reference sequence). V shed 8 bases, J shed 5 bases, and the junction held 3 bases outside the gene matches. The CDR3 DNA is TGTGCCAGTCGGACTAGCGGGGGAGACAATGAGCAGTTCTTC. This codes for CASRTSGGDNEQFF.